This TCR beta chain was identified during a study of T cells in Graves' hyperthyroidism and ophthalmopathy. There are many counts of this clonotype. Amplification targeted TCR beta CDR3 regions from RNA transcripts. With the HTBI primer set, the TCR CDR3 went through a first round of RT-PCR. TCRdb recomputed calls from the multiplex PCR reads with MiXCR, one row per CDR3 protein. This sample has about 290,000 distinct CDR3 sequences, with roughly 14% found just once. Germline values: CDR1 DFQATT, CDR2 SNEGSKA (reference sequence). Losses at the gene ends were 1 base for V and 1 base for J; bases not matched to a gene: 4. The CDR3 length is 15 residues. Patients were excluded because of uncontrolled infection, other autoimmune disease, pregnancy or lactation.

The clonotype comes from a woman aged 25-40 years with Graves' hyperthyroidism that later progressed to Graves' ophthalmopathy. The genes are TRBV20-1 and TRBJ2-1, with TRBD2 matching over 7 bases. Sequencing used blood. The DNA for the CDR3 is TGCAGTGCTAGAGGCGTCGGGAGGTCCTACAATGAGCAGTTCTTC. This gives the protein CSARGVGRSYNEQFF.